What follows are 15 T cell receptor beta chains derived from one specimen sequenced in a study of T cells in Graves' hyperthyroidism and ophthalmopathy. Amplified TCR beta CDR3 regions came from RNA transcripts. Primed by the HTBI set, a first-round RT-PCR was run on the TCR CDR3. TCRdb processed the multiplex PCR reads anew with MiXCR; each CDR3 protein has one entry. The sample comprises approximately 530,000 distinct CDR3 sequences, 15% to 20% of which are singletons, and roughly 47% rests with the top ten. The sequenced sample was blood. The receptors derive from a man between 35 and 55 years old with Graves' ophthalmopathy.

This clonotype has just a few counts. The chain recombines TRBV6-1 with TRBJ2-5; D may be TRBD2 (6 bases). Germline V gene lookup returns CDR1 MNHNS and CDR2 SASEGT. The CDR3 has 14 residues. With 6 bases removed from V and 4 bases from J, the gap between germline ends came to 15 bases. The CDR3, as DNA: TGTGCCAGCAGGCCCGGGACTGCGCGAGAGACCCAGTACTTC. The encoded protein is CASRPGTARETQYF.

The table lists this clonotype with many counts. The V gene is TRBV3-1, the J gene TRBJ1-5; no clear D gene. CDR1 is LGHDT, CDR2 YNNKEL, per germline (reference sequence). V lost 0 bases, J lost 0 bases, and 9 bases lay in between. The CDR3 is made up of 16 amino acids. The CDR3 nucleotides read TGTGCCAGCAGCCAAGAAGGAGGATATAGCAATCAGCCCCAGCATTTT. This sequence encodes CASSQEGGYSNQPQHF.

The CDR3 DNA reads TGCGCCAGCAGCTTGGTGGCAGGGGTTAACTATGGCTACACCTTC. As protein: CASSLVAGVNYGYTF. V gene TRBV5-1 combines with J gene TRBJ1-2; D might be TRBD1 (6 bases). The V end lost 0 bases, the J end lost 1 base, and 10 bases lay between the germline ends. The CDR3 spans 15 residues. CDR1 is SGHRS, CDR2 YFSETQ, per germline. Based on the CDR3 plus reference TRBV5-1 and TRBJ1-2, the full variable domain is KAGVTQTPRYLIKTRGQQVTLSCSPISGHRSVSWYQQTPGQGLQFLFEYFSETQRNKGNFPGRFSGRQFSNSRSEMNVSTLELGDSALYLCASSLVAGVNYGYTFGSGTRLTVV.

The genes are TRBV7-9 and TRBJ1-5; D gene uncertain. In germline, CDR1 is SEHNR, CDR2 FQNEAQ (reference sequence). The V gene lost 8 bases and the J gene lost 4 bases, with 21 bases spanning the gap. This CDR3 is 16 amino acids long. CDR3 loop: CASSPSRGHGNQPQHF. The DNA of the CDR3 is TGTGCCAGCTCACCCTCGAGAGGTCACGGGAATCAGCCCCAGCATTTT.

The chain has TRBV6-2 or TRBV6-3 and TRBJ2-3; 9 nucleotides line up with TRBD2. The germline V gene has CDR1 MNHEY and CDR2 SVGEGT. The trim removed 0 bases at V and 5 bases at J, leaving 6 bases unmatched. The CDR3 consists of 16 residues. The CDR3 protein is CASSYSGGGAIDTQYF. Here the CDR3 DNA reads TGTGCCAGCAGTTACTCAGGCGGGGGGGCGATAGATACGCAGTATTTT.

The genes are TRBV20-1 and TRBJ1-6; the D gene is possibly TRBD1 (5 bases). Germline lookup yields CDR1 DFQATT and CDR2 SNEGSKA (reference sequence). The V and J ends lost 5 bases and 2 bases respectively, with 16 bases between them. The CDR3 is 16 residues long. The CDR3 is CSAPQAGGAYNSPLHF. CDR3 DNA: TGCAGTGCTCCCCAGGCCGGAGGGGCCTATAATTCACCCCTCCACTTT.

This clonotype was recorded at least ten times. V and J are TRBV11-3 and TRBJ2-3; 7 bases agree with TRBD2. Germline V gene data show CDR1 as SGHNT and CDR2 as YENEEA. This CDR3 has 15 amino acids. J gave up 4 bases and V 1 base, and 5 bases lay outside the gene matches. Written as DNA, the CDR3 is TGTGCCAGCAGCTTAGGCGGGAGTGTGGCAGATACGCAGTATTTT. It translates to CASSLGGSVADTQYF.

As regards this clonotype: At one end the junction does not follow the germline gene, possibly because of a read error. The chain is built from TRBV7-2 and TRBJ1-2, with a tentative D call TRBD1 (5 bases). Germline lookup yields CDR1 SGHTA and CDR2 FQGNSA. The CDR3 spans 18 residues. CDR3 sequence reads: CASSGMAGTLSPNHGYTF. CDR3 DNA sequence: TGTGCCAGCAGCGGAATGGCCGGGACCCTCAGCCCTAACCATGGCTACACCTTC.

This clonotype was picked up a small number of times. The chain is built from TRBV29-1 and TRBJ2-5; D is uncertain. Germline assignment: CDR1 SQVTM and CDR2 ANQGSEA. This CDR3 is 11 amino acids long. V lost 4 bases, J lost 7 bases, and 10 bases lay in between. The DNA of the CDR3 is TGCAGCGTTGGGGCTCTGGGGACCCAGTACTTC. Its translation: CSVGALGTQYF.

The CDR3 loop reads CASSYVSESETQYF. In DNA, the CDR3 is TGTGCCAGCAGTTACGTGAGCGAATCAGAGACCCAGTACTTC. The V and J genes are TRBV6-5 and TRBJ2-5; no reliable D call. V was clipped by 2 bases and J by 4 bases, with 11 bases between them. Germline loops: CDR1 MNHEY, CDR2 SVGAGI. The CDR3 is made up of 14 amino acids.

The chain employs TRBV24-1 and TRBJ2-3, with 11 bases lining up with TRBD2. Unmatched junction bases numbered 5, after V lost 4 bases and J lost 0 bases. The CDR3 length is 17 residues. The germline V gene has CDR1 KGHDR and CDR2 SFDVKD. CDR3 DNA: TGTGCCACCAGTGACCCGGGACTAGCGGCTAGCACAGATACGCAGTATTTT. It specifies CATSDPGLAASTDTQYF.

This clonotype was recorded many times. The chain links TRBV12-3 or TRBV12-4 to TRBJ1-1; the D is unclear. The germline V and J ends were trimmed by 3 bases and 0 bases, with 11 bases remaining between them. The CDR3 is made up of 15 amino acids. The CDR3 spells CASSFQRIMNTEAFF. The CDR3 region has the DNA TGTGCCAGCAGTTTCCAGCGGATAATGAACACTGAAGCTTTCTTT.

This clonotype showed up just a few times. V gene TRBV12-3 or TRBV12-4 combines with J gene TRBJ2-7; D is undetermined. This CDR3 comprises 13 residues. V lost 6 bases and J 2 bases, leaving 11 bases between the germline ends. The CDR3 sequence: CASSRNLPYEQYF. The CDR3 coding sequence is TGTGCCAGCAGCCGGAACCTGCCCTACGAGCAGTACTTC.

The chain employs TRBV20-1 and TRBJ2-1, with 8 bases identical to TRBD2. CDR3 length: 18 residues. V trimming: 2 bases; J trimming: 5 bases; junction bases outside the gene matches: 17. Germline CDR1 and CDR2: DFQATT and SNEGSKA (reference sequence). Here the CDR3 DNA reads TGCAGTGCTAGATCAGAAATAGCGGGAATGATTGAGAACAATGAGCAGTTCTTC. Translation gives CSARSEIAGMIENNEQFF.

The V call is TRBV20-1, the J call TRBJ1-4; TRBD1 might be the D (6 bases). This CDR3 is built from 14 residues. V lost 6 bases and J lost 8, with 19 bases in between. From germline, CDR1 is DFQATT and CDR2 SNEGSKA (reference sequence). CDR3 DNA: TGCAGTGCCCGGAGAAGGGGGATTGGCGAAAAACTGTTTTTT. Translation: CSARRRGIGEKLFF.